The present entry profiles one TCR beta chain with its context. CDR3 length equals 16 residues. V dropped 4 bases and J dropped 5; count of bases not matched to a gene: 9. The germline V gene encodes CDR1 ENHRY and CDR2 SYGVKD. This sample stems from a study of T cell responses to AZD1222 COVID-19 vaccine. TCRdb keeps only in-frame clones here, not all; method: immunoSEQ multiplex PCR. The sample lists roughly 200,000 clones; more than 85% were seen once. Specimen: peripheral blood, collected on day 0 of MenACWY control vaccination. The sequence derives from an adult in good health. The chain joins TRBV10-3 to TRBJ2-2, with 8 bases identical to TRBD2. DNA for the CDR3: TGTGCCATCAGTGCGAGAGCGGGGGCCTCAACCGGGGAGCTGTTTTTT. This encodes CAISARAGASTGELFF.